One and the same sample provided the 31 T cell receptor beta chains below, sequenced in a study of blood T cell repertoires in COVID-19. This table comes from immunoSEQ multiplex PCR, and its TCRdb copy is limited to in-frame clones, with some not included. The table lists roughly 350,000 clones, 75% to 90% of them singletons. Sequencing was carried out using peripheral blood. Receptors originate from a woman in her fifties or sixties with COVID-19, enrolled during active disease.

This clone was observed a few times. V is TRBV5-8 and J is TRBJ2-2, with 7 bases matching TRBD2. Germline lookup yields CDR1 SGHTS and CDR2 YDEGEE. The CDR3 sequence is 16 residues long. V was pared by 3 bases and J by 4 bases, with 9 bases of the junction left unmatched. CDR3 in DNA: TGTGCCAGCAGCTGGCCGGGGGTAGCGGGCACCGGGGAGCTGTTTTTT. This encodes CASSWPGVAGTGELFF.

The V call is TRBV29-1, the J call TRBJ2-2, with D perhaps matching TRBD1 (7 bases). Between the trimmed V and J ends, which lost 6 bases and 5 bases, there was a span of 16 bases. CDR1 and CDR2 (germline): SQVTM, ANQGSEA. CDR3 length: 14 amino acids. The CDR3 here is CSVKTGRRTGELFF. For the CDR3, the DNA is TGCAGCGTGAAGACAGGGAGGAGAACCGGGGAGCTGTTTTTT.

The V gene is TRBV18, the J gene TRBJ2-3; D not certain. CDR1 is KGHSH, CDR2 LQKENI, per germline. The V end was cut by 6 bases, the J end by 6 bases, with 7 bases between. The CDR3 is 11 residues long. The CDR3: CASSHSDTQYF. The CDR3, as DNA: TGTGCCAGCTCTCACTCCGATACGCAGTATTTT. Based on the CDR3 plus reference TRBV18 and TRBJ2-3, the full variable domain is NAGVMQNPRHLVRRRGQEARLRCSPMKGHSHVYWYRQLPEEGLKFMVYLQKENIIDESGMPKERFSAEFPKEGPSILRIQQVVRGDSAAYFCASSHSDTQYFGPGTRLTVL.

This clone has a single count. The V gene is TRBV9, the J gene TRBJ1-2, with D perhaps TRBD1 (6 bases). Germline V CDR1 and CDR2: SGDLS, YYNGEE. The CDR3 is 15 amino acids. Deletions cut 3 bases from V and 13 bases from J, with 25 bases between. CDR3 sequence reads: CASSEGGDLLSWGTF. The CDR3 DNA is TGTGCCAGCAGCGAGGGGGGGGACCTCCTCTCTTGGGGCACCTTC.

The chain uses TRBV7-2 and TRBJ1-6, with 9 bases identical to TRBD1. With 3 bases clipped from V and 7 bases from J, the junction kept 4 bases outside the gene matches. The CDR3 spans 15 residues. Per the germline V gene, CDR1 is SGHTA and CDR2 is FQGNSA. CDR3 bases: TGTGCCAGCAGCTTTGGACAGGGGCCCAATTCACCCCTCCACTTT. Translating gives CASSFGQGPNSPLHF. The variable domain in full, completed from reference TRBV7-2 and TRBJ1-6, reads GAGVSQSPSNKVTEKGKDVELRCDPISGHTALYWYRQSLGQGLEFLIYFQGNSAPDKSGLPSDRFSAERTGGSVSTLTIQRTQQEDSAVYLCASSFGQGPNSPLHFGNGTRLTVT.

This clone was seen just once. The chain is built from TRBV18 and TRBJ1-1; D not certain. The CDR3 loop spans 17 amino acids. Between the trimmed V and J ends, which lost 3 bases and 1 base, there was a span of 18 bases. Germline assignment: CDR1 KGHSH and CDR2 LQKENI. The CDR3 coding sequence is TGTGCCAGCTCACCCCTGCCGAGGTCATTTAGGAACACTGAAGCTTTCTTT. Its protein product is CASSPLPRSFRNTEAFF.

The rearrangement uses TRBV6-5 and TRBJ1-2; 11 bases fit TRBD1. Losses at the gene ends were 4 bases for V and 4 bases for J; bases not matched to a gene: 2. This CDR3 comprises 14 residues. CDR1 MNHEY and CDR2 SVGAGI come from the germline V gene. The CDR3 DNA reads TGTGCCAGCAGTTCGGGACAGGGGGGCTATGGCTACACCTTC. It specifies CASSSGQGGYGYTF.

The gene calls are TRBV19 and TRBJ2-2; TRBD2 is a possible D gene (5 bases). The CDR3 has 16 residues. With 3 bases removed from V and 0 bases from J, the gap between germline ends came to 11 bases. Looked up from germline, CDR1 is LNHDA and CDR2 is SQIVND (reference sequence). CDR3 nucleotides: TGTGCCAGTAGTATCAAGGAGGCCGCGAACACCGGGGAGCTGTTTTTT. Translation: CASSIKEAANTGELFF.

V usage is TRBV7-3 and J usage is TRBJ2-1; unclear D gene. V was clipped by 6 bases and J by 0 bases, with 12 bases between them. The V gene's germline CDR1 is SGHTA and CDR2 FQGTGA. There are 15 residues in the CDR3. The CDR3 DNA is TGTGCCAGCAGTCCCATTTCCATCTCCTACAATGAGCAGTTCTTC. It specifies CASSPISISYNEQFF.

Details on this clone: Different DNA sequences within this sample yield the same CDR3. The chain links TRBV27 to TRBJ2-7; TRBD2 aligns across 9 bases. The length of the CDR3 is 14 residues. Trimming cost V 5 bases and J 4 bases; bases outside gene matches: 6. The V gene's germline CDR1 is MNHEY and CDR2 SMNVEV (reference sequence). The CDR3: CASSLAGGPYEQYF. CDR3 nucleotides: TGTGCCAGCAGTCTGGCGGGAGGGCCTTACGAGCAGTACTTC.

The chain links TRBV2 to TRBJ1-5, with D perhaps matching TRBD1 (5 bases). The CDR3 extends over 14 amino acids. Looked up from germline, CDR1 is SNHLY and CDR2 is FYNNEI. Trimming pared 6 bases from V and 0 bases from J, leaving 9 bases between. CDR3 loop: CASRGDSSNQPQHF. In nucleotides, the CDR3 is TGTGCCAGCAGGGGTGACAGTAGCAATCAGCCCCAGCATTTT.

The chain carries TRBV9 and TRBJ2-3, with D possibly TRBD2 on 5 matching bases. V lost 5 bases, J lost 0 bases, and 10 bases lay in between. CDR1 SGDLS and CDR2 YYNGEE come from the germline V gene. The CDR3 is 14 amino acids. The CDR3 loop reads CASSPGVSTDTQYF. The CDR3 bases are TGTGCCAGCAGTCCCGGGGTCAGCACAGATACGCAGTATTTT.

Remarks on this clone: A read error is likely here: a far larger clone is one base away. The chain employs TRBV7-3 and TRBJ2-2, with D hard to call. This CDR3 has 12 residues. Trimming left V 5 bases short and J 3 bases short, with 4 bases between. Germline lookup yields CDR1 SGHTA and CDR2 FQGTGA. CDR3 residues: CASSPYTGELFF. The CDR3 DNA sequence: TGTGCCAGCAGCCCCTACACCGGGGAGCTGTTTTTT. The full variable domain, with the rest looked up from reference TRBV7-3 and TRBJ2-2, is GAGVSQTPSNKVTEKGKYVELRCDPISGHTALYWYRQSLGQGPEFLIYFQGTGAADDSGLPNDRFFAVRPEGSVSTLKIQRTERGDSAVYLCASSPYTGELFFGEGSRLTVL.

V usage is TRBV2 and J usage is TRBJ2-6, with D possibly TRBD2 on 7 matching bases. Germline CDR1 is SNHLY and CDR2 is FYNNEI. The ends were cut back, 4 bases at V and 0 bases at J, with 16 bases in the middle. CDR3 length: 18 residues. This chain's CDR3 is CASSAPGGGGSGANVLTF. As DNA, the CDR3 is TGTGCCAGCAGTGCACCCGGGGGAGGGGGCTCTGGGGCCAACGTCCTGACTTTC.

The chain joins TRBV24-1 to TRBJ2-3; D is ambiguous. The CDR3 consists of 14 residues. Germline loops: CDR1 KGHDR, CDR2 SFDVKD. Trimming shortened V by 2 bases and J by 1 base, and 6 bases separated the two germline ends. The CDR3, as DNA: TGTGCCACCAGTGATTCTCAGGGCACAGATACGCAGTATTTT. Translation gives CATSDSQGTDTQYF.

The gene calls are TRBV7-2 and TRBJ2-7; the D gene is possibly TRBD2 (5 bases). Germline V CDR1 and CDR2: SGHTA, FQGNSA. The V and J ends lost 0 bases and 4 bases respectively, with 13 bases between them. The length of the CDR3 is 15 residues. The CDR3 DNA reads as TGTGCCAGCAGCTTAGCGGGAGCAGCTCAATACGAGCAGTACTTC. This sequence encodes CASSLAGAAQYEQYF.

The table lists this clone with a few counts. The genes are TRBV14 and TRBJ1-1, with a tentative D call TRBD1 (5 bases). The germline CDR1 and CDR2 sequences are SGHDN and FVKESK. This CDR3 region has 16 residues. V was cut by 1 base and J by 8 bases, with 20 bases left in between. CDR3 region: CASSQGPGRRRGEAFF. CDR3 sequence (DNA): TGTGCCAGCAGCCAAGGCCCGGGACGGCGGAGGGGCGAAGCTTTCTTT.

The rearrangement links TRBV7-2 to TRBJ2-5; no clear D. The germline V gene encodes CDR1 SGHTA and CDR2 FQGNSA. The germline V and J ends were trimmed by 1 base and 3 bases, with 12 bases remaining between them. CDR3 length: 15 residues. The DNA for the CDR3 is TGTGCCAGCAGCTTAGGAGCCGCGAGAAAAGAGACCCAGTACTTC. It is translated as CASSLGAARKETQYF.

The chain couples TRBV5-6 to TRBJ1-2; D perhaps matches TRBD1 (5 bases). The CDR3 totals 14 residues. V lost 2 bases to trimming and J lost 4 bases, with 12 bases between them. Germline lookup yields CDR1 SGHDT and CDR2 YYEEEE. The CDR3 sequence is CASSFRQGFYGYTF. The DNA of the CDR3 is TGTGCCAGCAGCTTCAGGCAGGGTTTCTATGGCTACACCTTC.

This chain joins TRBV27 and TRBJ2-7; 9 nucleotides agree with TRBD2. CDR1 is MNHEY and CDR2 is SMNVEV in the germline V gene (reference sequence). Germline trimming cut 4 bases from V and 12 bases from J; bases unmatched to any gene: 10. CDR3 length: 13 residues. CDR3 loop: CASSSPMGAGGYF. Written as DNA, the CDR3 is TGTGCCAGCAGTTCCCCGATGGGAGCGGGAGGGTACTTC.

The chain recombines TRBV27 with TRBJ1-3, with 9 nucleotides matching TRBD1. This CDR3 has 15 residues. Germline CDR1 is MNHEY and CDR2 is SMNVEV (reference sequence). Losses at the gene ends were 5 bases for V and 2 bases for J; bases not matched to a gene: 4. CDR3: CASSRQGGTGNTIYF. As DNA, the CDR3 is TGTGCCAGCAGTCGACAGGGGGGCACTGGAAACACCATATATTTT.

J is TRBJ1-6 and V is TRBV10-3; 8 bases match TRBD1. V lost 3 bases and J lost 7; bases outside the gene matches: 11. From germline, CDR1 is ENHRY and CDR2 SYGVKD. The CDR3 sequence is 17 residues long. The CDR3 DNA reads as TGTGCCATCAGTGATTGGCAGGGGGCGAATGTAAATTCACCCCTCCACTTT. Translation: CAISDWQGANVNSPLHF.

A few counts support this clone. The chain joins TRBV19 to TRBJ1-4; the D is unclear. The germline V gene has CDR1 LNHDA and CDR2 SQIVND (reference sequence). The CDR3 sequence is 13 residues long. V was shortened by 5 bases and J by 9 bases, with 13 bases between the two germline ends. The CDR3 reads CASSLSSGQKLFF. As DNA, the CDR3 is TGTGCCAGTAGTCTCAGCAGCGGCCAAAAACTGTTTTTT. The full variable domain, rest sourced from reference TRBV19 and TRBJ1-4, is DGGITQSPKYLFRKEGQNVTLSCEQNLNHDAMYWYRQDPGQGLRLIYYSQIVNDFQKGDIAEGYSVSREKKESFPLTVTSAQKNPTAFYLCASSLSSGQKLFFGSGTQLSVL.

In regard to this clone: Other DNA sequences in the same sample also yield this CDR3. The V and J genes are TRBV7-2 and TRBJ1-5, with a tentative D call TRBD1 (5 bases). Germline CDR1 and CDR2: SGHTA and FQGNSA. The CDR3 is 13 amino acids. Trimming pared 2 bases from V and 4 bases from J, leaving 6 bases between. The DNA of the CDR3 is TGTGCCAGCAGCTTACAGGGTAATCAGCCCCAGCATTTT. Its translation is CASSLQGNQPQHF.

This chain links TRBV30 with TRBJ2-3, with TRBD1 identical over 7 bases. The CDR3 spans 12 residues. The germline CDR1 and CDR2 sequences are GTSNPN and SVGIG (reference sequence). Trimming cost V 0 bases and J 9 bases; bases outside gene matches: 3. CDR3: CAWSVTGATQYF. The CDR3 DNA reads TGTGCCTGGAGTGTCACAGGGGCGACGCAGTATTTT.

The CDR3 region is CASSWGQEGNQPQHF. In nucleotides, the CDR3 is TGTGCCAGTAGTTGGGGACAGGAGGGCAATCAGCCCCAGCATTTT. The chain joins TRBV19 to TRBJ1-5; TRBD1 matches at 8 bases. The CDR3 is made up of 15 amino acids. Germline lookup yields CDR1 LNHDA and CDR2 SQIVND (reference sequence). The V segment lost 5 bases and the J segment 2 bases; nucleotides outside the gene matches: 5.

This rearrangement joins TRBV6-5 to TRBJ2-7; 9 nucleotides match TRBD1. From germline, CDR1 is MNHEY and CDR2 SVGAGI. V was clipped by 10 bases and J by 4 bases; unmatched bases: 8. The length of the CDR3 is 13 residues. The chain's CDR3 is CAISQGAFYEQYF. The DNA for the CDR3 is TGTGCCATCTCACAGGGGGCCTTTTACGAGCAGTACTTC.

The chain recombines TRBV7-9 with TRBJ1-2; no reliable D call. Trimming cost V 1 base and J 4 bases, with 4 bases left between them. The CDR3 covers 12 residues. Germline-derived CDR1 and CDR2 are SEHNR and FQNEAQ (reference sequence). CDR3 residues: CASSLVGYGYTF. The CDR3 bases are TGTGCCAGCAGCTTAGTCGGCTATGGCTACACCTTC.

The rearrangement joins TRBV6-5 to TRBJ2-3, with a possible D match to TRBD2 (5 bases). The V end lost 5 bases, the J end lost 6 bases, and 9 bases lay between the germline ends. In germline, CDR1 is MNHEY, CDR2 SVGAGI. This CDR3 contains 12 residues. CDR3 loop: CASSRDGDTQYF. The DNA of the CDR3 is TGTGCCAGCAGTCGGGATGGGGATACGCAGTATTTT.

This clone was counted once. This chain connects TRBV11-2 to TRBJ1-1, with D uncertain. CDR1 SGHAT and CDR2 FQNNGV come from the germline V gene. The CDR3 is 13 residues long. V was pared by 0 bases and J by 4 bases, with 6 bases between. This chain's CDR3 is CASSLEEPTEAFF. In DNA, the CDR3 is TGTGCCAGCAGCTTAGAAGAGCCCACTGAAGCTTTCTTT.

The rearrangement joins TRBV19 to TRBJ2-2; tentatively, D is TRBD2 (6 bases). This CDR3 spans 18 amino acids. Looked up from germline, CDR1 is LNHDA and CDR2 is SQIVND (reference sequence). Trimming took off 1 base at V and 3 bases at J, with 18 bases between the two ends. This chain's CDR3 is CASSIGASAGSYTGELFF. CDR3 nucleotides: TGTGCCAGTAGTATAGGGGCTAGTGCGGGAAGTTACACCGGGGAGCTGTTTTTT.